This T cell receptor beta chain emerged from a study of low-dose radiotherapy and immunotherapy resistance in tumors. Study-wide context: Patients were on oral aspirin 300 mg taken daily for four cycles from cycle 1 day 1.

Per germline, CDR1 SGHAT and CDR2 FQNNGV. V gave up 10 bases and J gave up 2 bases, with 18 bases separating them. The CDR3 covers 14 residues. All of the donors were given nivolumab, ipilimumab, aspirin, low-dose cyclophosphamide and low-dose radiotherapy as part of RACIN, a single-arm trial. Patients deemed eligible presented with advanced solid tumors lacking tumor-infiltrating lymphocytes. Alpha and beta chains were covered, as first-strand cDNA relied on TRAV- and TRBV-specific primers. A constant-region primer paired with the V-primer adapter amplified TCRs over roughly 18 PCR cycles. Via MiXCR, TCRdb re-called the reads, giving one row per CDR3 protein. Of 9,500 to 10,000 distinct CDR3 sequences listed, about three quarters are singletons.

The sequence was collected from a human donor with advanced metastatic prostate, ovarian, gallbladder or colorectal cancer (not recorded which). This table probably holds off-target reads from a library built for another chain. This chain uses TRBV11-2 with TRBJ2-7, with D maybe TRBD2 (6 bases). CDR3 sequence (DNA): TGTGCCAAGGGGTTCCTAGGGAGGCCCTACGAGCAGTACTTC. Its protein is CAKGFLGRPYEQYF.